This T cell receptor (beta chain) was obtained from a study of a mutant IDH1 vaccine in newly diagnosed glioma. Clones were read by immunoSEQ multiplex PCR, and TCRdb kept only the in-frame ones, dropping some. The sample has 40,000 to 55,000 clones, about 91% seen once. Study-level findings and limits: Vaccine-induced responses were seen in approximately 93% of patients, spanning several MHC alleles.

Notes on this clone: The antigen is unknown.

Germline lookup yields CDR1 LNHDA and CDR2 SQIVND (reference sequence). The CDR3 runs to 14 residues. The V and J ends lost 5 bases and 12 bases, in that order; junction bases with no gene match: 10. The time point: week 11, during vaccination. In the vaccine, a single dose held 300 ug of the mutant IDH1 20-mer peptide, along with topical imiquimod. This TCR was recovered from a man aged 50-60 years with glioma. The specimen comprised PBMCs, sampled from a glioma patient whose treatment included an IDH1 peptide vaccine. The chain is built from TRBV19 and TRBJ2-1, with 10 bases aligning to TRBD1. CDR3 sequence reads: CASSSRGTGEGQFF. CDR3 nucleotide sequence: TGTGCCAGTAGTTCTCGAGGGACAGGGGAAGGGCAGTTCTTC.